This entry lists 8 T cell receptor beta chains sequenced from one sample in a study of blood T cell repertoires in COVID-19. Sequencing used immunoSEQ multiplex PCR; TCRdb keeps in-frame clones, though not all of them. In the table there are 190,000 or so clones, about 87% of which are singletons. The sequencing input was peripheral blood. These receptors came from a man aged 60-69 years who had recovered from COVID-19.

The J gene is TRBJ2-7, the V gene TRBV18; 9 bases match TRBD2. CDR1 KGHSH and CDR2 LQKENI come from the germline V gene. Losses at the gene ends were 4 bases for V and 5 bases for J; bases not matched to a gene: 15. This CDR3 has 17 residues. The CDR3 DNA follows: TGTGCCAGCTCACGACGAAACATTTTGCGGGAGGGCCACGAGCAGTACTTC. Translated, it gives CASSRRNILREGHEQYF.

This clone occurred once. The chain combines TRBV10-3 with TRBJ2-1, with TRBD2 matching over 15 bases. This CDR3 comprises 14 residues. Germline V gives CDR1 ENHRY, CDR2 SYGVKD. V was pared by 6 bases and J by 8 bases, with 2 bases of the junction left unmatched. The CDR3 DNA reads as TGTGCCATCAGGGGGACTAGCGGGGGGTATGAGCAGTTCTTC. Amino acids: CAIRGTSGGYEQFF.

The rearrangement uses TRBV7-9 and TRBJ2-7; 7 bases are a match to TRBD1. V shed 6 bases, J shed 4 bases, and the junction held 12 bases outside the gene matches. Germline V CDR1 and CDR2: SEHNR, FQNEAQ (reference sequence). This CDR3 has 15 residues. DNA of the CDR3: TGTGCCAGCAGTAACACAGGGGAACAGAAATACGAGCAGTACTTC. Amino acid sequence: CASSNTGEQKYEQYF.

The V and J genes are TRBV9 and TRBJ2-4; 9 positions match TRBD2. The germline V gene has CDR1 SGDLS and CDR2 YYNGEE. V shed 4 bases, J shed 5 bases, and the junction held 4 bases outside the gene matches. This CDR3 has 14 amino acids. DNA of the CDR3: TGTGCCAGCAGCTCCACTAGCGGGCAAAACATTCAGTACTTC. It specifies CASSSTSGQNIQYF.

The chain carries TRBV6-2 or TRBV6-3 and TRBJ2-5; TRBD1 matches at 7 bases. Losses at the gene ends were 5 bases for V and 2 bases for J; bases not matched to a gene: 11. The CDR3 contains 16 residues. Germline CDR1 is MNHEY and CDR2 is SVGEGT. The CDR3 sequence: CASSHPLDREQETQYF. CDR3 DNA sequence: TGTGCCAGCAGTCACCCACTTGACAGGGAGCAAGAGACCCAGTACTTC.

The V call is TRBV24-1, the J call TRBJ2-1, with D possibly TRBD2 on 6 matching bases. Germline CDR1 is KGHDR and CDR2 is SFDVKD. The V end was cut by 2 bases, the J end by 5 bases, with 18 bases between. This CDR3 spans 17 amino acids. The CDR3 nucleotides are TGTGCCACCAGTGATTCCCCGGCAGGAGGGTCGAACAATGAGCAGTTCTTC. Amino acid sequence: CATSDSPAGGSNNEQFF.

The rearrangement links TRBV7-9 to TRBJ1-5, with 9 bases aligning to TRBD1. The trim removed 8 bases at V and 6 bases at J, leaving 8 bases unmatched. The CDR3 extends over 14 amino acids. Germline lookup yields CDR1 SEHNR and CDR2 FQNEAQ (reference sequence). Here the CDR3 reads CASSKGQGGQPQHF. Here the CDR3 DNA reads TGTGCCAGCTCGAAGGGACAGGGCGGTCAGCCCCAGCATTTT.

The genes are TRBV7-2 and TRBJ2-1, with 13 nucleotides matching TRBD2. Germline CDR1 and CDR2: SGHTA and FQGNSA. Losses at the gene ends were 3 bases for V and 2 bases for J; bases not matched to a gene: 1. The CDR3 is 16 amino acids. The DNA for the CDR3 is TGTGCCAGCAGCTTGACTAGCGGGGGGACCTACAATGAGCAGTTCTTC. The encoded protein is CASSLTSGGTYNEQFF.